This TCR beta chain was retrieved from a study of blood T cell repertoires in COVID-19 (dated by TCRdb to 2019 to 2021). For context, the study as a whole: Samples from collaborators originated in the United States, Italy and Spain and spanned both the acute and convalescent phases of COVID-19. The material from the prospective study consisted of cDNA or gDNA derived from T cells, B-cell-depleted T cells, or PBMCs. Subjects who had been exposed to COVID-19, were actively infected with it, or had recovered from it provided the deeply sampled blood TCRbeta repertoires that made up the dataset. A de-identified subject ID, COVID-19 status, age in years and sex were almost always included in the sample metadata. Samples came from the ongoing ImmuneRACE study (first 160 participants) plus 1,254 subjects from 6 global collaborators. The repertoires were made available in a free public database intended to serve as a resource for research on the immune response to SARS-CoV-2. Where available, HLA class I and class II types were taken from metadata supplied by the sample provider and were not determined by assay-based typing.

The immunoSEQ Assay, a bias-controlled multiplex PCR, was used to amplify TCRbeta CDR3 regions from genomic DNA. Turning to the authors' computational methods: Nucleated cell counts per sample were estimated from amplification of reference gene primers within the assay. Sequence reads were collapsed and filtered to measure the absolute abundance of every unique TCRbeta CDR3 rearrangement. For each sample, productive Simpson clonality was calculated as the square root of Simpson's diversity index over productive rearrangements. TCRdb took this table from immuneACCESS and kept in-frame rearrangements with V and J called. Such tables lack part of the clones; where checked against another copy, unresolved V genes explain under half of the gap, and the rest is unexplained. The V and J calls and the clone size are those of that table, but D and trimming were determined from the DNA. The sample data list roughly 230,000 clones, and approximately 91% of these were observed just once. The ten most abundant clones make up about 0.7% of the sample.

Note on this clone: This receptor's antigen is unknown. Base quality data are lacking; no much larger clone is found one base away.

The research as a whole found: The amount of clinical and demographic metadata varied by source and participant and was provided uncurated.

Each collaborating institution followed its own protocols to collect whole blood in K2EDTA tubes. For TCRbeta analysis, collaborators shipped samples in one of three forms: frozen whole blood, isolated PBMCs, or DNA extracted from either of those sample types. Reading from cysteine to phenylalanine, the CDR3 counts 13 amino acids. Of all the DNA, just the CDR3 is kept, 39 bases in frame from base 1. From a lookup of the germline V gene, CDR1 and CDR2 are SGHAT and FQNNGV. The germline V and J ends show losses of 10 bases and 4 bases respectively, and no gene match explains 7 bases of the junction. The chain is assembled from TRBV11-2 and TRBJ2-3, and TRBD1 aligns with 8 junction nucleotides. The sequence was obtained from a human donor in a cohort sampled during active COVID-19. Sequencing input: peripheral blood. The nucleotide sequence reads as follows: TGTGCCACAGGACAGGGAGGAGCAGATACGCAGTATTTT. Its translation is CATGQGGADTQYF.